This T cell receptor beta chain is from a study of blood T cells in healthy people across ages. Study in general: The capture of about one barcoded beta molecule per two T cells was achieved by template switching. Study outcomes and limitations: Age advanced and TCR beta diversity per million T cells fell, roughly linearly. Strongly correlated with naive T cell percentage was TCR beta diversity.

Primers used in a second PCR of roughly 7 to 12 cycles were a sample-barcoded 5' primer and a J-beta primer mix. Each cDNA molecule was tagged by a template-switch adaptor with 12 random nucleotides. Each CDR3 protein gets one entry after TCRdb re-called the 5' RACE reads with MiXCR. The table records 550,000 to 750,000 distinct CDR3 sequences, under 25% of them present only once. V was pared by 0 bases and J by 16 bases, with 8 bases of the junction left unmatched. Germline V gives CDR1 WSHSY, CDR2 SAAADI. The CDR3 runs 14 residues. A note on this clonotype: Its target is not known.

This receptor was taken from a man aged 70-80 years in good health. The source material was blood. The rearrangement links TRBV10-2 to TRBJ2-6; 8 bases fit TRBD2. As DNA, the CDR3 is TGCGCCAGCAGTGAGTCCGGGCTAGCGGGTGCACTGACTTTC. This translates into CASSESGLAGALTF.